This TCR beta chain was recovered during a study of blood T cell repertoires in COVID-19. Study-level background: The study drew acute and convalescent COVID-19 samples from the United States, Italy and Spain.

All enrollees were roughly 18 to 95 years old and from approximately 24 US areas. Per the original data handling: Reference gene primer amplification in the assay estimated nucleated cell counts. Profiling relied on immunoSEQ multiplex PCR, and the TCRdb table lists in-frame clones only, not all of them. D and trimming come from the DNA, and the V and J calls and clone size come from that table. This sample carries around 300,000 clones, 90% of them seen once, and the ten largest clones take around 4.4%. V lost 5 bases to trimming and J lost 0 bases; unmatched junction nucleotides: 3. The CDR3 is 14 amino acids. The germline gives CDR1 SQVTM, CDR2 ANQGSEA.

This TCR was sampled from a woman aged 18-35 years with acute COVID-19. The sample consisted of PBMCs or T cells enriched from blood (not recorded which). The V gene is TRBV29-1, the J gene TRBJ1-1; 10 bases are a match to TRBD1. The CDR3 protein is CSVSGTGVNTEAFF. CDR3 nucleotide sequence: TGCAGCGTTTCCGGGACAGGGGTGAACACTGAAGCTTTCTTT.